This T cell receptor beta chain emerged from a study of T-cell reconstitution after alpha-beta-depleted transplantation in children. Preparing the TCRbeta library involved the use of unique molecular identifiers. Via MiXCR, TCRdb re-called the PCR reads, giving one row per CDR3 protein. The repertoire holds around 450,000 distinct CDR3 sequences, roughly 17% seen once, with around 28% in the top ten. There are 13 residues in the CDR3. CDR1 is DFQATT and CDR2 is SNEGSKA in the germline V gene (reference sequence). Trimming cost V 2 bases and J 1 base, with 9 bases left between them. The chain has TRBV20-1 and TRBJ2-7; perhaps TRBD1 as D (6 bases). This clonotype was sampled from a boy younger than two who had a stem cell transplant for Wiskott-Aldrich syndrome, so the T cells may come from the graft donor. The sample was PBMCs, mostly from graft donor cells, taken 360 days after TCRalphabeta/CD19-depleted stem cell transplant. The CDR3 region has the DNA TGCAGTGCTAGACGGACAGTATCCTACGAGCAGTACTTC. The encoded protein is CSARRTVSYEQYF.